This T cell receptor (beta chain) is from a study of preoperative IRX-2 immunotherapy in early breast cancer. The CDR3 has 14 amino acids. Germline CDR1 reads MNHGY; CDR2 reads SAAAGT. Trimming removed 5 bases from V and 2 bases from J, with 9 bases in between. Treatment of the sample: preoperative locoregional IRX-2 cytokine immunotherapy. Samples came from a phase Ib trial of preoperative locoregional IRX-2 cytokine immunotherapy. Produced via immunoSEQ multiplex PCR; TCRdb's table is partial and in-frame only. The sample includes about 38,000 clones, approximately 85% of them seen just once. The rearrangement uses TRBV6-8 and TRBJ2-2; D is unclear. The source was lymph node tissue, collected after IRX-2 immunotherapy. The clonotype was recovered from a human donor with breast cancer. CDR3 coding DNA: TGTGCCAGCAGTCCCCTTAGCAACACCGGGGAGCTGTTTTTT. Amino acid sequence: CASSPLSNTGELFF.